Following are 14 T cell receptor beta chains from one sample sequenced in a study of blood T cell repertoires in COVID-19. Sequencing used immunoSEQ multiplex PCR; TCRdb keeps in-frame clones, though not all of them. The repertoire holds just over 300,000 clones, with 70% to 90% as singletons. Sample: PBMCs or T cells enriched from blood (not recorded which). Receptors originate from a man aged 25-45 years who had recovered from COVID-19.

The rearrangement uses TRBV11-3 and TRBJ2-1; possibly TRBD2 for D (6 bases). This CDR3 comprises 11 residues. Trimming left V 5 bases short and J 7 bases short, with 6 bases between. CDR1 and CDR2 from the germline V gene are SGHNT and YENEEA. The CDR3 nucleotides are TGTGCCAGCAGCCGGGGGAATGAGCAGTTCTTC. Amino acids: CASSRGNEQFF. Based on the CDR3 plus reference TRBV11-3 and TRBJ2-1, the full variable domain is EAGVVQSPRYKIIEKKQPVAFWCNPISGHNTLYWYLQNLGQGPELLIRYENEEAVDDSQLPKDRFSAERLKGVDSTLKIQPAELGDSAVYLCASSRGNEQFFGPGTRLTVL.

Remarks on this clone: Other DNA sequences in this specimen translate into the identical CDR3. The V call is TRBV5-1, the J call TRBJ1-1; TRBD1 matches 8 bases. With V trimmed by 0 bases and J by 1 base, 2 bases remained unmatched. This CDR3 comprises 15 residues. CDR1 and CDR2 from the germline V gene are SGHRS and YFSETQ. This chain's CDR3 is CASSLVQGANTEAFF. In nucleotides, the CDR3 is TGCGCCAGCAGCTTGGTGCAGGGGGCGAACACTGAAGCTTTCTTT.

The CDR3 region is CASSFPGAGELFF. DNA for the CDR3: TGTGCCAGCAGTTTTCCGGGGGCCGGGGAGCTGTTTTTT. This sequence joins TRBV6-6 and TRBJ2-2; D may be TRBD2 (6 bases). The germline CDR1 and CDR2 sequences are MNHNY and SVGAGI (reference sequence). This CDR3 has 13 amino acids. Trimming took 4 bases from V and 6 from J, leaving 9 bases between them.

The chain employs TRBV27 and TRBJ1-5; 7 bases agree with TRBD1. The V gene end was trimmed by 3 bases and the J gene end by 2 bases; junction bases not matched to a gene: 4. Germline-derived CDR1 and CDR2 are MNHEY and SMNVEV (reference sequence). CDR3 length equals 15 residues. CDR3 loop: CASSLTGKRNQPQHF. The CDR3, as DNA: TGTGCCAGCAGTTTGACAGGGAAGCGCAATCAGCCCCAGCATTTT.

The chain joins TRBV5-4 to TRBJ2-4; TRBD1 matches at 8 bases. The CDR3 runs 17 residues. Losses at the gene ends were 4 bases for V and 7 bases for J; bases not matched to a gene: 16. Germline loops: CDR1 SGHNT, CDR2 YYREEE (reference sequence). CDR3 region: CASSLLGQVTLGNIQYF. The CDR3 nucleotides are TGTGCCAGCAGCCTCTTGGGACAGGTCACCCTGGGGAACATTCAGTACTTC.

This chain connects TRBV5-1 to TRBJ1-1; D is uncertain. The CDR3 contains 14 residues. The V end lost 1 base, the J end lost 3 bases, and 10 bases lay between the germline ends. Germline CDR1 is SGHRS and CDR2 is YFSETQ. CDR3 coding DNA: TGCGCCAGCAGCTTGTCAGGTGGTTACACTGAAGCTTTCTTT. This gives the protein CASSLSGGYTEAFF.

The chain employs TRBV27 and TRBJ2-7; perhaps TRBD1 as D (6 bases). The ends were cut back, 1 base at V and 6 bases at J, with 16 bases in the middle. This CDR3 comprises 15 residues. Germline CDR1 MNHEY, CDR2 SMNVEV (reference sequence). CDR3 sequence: CASSLFLGAGGEQYF. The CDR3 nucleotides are TGTGCCAGCAGTTTATTCTTGGGGGCAGGAGGCGAGCAGTACTTC.

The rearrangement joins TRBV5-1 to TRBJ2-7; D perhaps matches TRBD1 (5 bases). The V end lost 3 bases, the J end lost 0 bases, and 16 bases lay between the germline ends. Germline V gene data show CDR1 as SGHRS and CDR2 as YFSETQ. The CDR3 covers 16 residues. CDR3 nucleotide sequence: TGCGCCAGCAGCTCTCAGGGCCCGAAACACTCCTACGAGCAGTACTTC. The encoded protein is CASSSQGPKHSYEQYF.

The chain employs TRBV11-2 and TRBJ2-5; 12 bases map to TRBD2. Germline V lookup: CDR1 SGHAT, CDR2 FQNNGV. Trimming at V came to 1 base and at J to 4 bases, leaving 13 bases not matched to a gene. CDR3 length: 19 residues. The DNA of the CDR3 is TGTGCCAGCAGCTTAGGCCGGACTAGCGGGATGGCGGGTTTAGAGACCCAGTACTTC. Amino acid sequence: CASSLGRTSGMAGLETQYF.

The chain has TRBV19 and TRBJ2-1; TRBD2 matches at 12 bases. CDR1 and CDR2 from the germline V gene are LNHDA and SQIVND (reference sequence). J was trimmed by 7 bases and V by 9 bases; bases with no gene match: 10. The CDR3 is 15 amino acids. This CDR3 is CASNAGLAGYNEQFF. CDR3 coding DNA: TGTGCCAGCAATGCTGGACTAGCGGGATATAATGAGCAGTTCTTC.

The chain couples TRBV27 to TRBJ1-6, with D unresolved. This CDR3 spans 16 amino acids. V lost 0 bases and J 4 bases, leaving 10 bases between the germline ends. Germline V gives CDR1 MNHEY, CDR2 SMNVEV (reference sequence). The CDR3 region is CASSLSRSGYNSPLHF. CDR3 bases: TGTGCCAGCAGTTTATCCCGCTCGGGGTATAATTCACCCCTCCACTTT.

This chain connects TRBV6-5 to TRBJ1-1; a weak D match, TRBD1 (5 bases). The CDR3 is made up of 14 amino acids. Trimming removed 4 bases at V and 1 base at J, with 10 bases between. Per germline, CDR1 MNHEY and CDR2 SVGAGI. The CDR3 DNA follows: TGTGCCAGCAGTTTACAGGATTCGAACACTGAAGCTTTCTTT. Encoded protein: CASSLQDSNTEAFF.

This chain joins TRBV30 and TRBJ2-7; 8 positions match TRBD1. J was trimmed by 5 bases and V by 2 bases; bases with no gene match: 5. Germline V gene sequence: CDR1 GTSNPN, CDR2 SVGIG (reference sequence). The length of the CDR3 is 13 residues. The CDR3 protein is CAWSSSGGNEQYF. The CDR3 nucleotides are TGTGCCTGGAGTAGTTCAGGGGGCAACGAGCAGTACTTC.

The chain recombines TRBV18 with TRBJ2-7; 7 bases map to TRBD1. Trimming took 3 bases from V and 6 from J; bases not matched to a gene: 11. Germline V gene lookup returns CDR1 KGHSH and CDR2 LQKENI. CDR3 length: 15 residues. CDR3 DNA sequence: TGTGCCAGCTCACCGAAGGGGGCCCTCGAGGGCGAGCAGTACTTC. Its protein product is CASSPKGALEGEQYF.